These 19 T cell receptor beta chains were all obtained from the same sample, sequenced in a study of blood T cells in healthy people across ages. Alongside a J-beta primer mix, a sample-barcoded 5' primer served in a second PCR lasting roughly 7 to 11 cycles. TCRdb reprocessed the 5' RACE reads with MiXCR, giving one entry per CDR3 protein. The sample shows roughly 700,000 distinct CDR3 sequences, around 25% of them seen only once. The data also belong to a second study, concerning T cells of mothers and their children.

The sample was blood. Source of these receptors: a boy between 10 and 17 years old in good health.

V gene TRBV29-1 combines with J gene TRBJ2-7; 7 nucleotides line up with TRBD2. V lost 6 bases and J lost 5; bases outside the gene matches: 4. This CDR3 has 11 amino acids. In germline, CDR1 is SQVTM, CDR2 ANQGSEA. The CDR3 is CSVETSDEQYF. The CDR3 DNA reads as TGCAGCGTCGAAACTAGCGACGAGCAGTACTTC.

A note on this clonotype: Compared with germline, one end of the junction differs, possibly owing to a read error. The chain uses TRBV7-2 and TRBJ2-5; weak D call: TRBD2 (7 bases). CDR3 length equals 16 residues. Germline CDR1 SGHTA, CDR2 FQGNSA. The CDR3 loop is CASSLLGGAPQGTQYF. The CDR3 region has the DNA TGTGCCAGCAGCCTCTTAGGGGGGGCGCCCCAAGGGACCCAGTACTTC.

This clonotype was seen a few times. V and J are TRBV5-1 and TRBJ2-5; 10 bases fit TRBD2. The germline V gene has CDR1 SGHRS and CDR2 YFSETQ. V lost 9 bases, J lost 5 bases, and 10 bases stayed unmatched. The CDR3 is 14 amino acids. CDR3 bases: TGCGCCACCACGAGCGGGAGGGCCTATGAGACCCAGTACTTC. It yields the protein CATTSGRAYETQYF.

This sequence joins TRBV29-1 and TRBJ2-5; TRBD1 matches 7 bases. The V and J ends lost 7 bases and 2 bases, in that order; junction bases with no gene match: 7. This CDR3 comprises 13 residues. Germline V lookup: CDR1 SQVTM, CDR2 ANQGSEA. CDR3 bases: TGCAGCGCCGTCAGGGGGTTTCAAGAGACCCAGTACTTC. Its protein product is CSAVRGFQETQYF.

This clonotype occurred a few times. The J gene is TRBJ2-5, the V gene TRBV5-5; the D is unclear. The J call may be wrong; the DNA end is better matched by TRBJ2-7. Germline CDR1 and CDR2: SGHKS and YYEKEE (reference sequence). The CDR3 sequence is 15 residues long. The CDR3 reads CASSSVTERTYEQYF. CDR3 bases: TGTGCCAGCAGCTCCGTGACTGAACGTACCTACGAGCAGTACTTC.

This clonotype occurred a few times. This chain connects TRBV14 to TRBJ2-7; tentatively, D is TRBD1 (5 bases). The CDR3 spans 15 residues. The germline V gene encodes CDR1 SGHDN and CDR2 FVKESK. Trimming removed 4 bases from V and 4 bases from J, with 17 bases in between. The CDR3 is CASSPRQLEHYEQYF. CDR3 bases: TGTGCCAGCAGCCCCAGACAGCTGGAGCATTACGAGCAGTACTTC.

This chain joins TRBV29-1 and TRBJ2-2; 7 bases fit TRBD2. Germline loops: CDR1 SQVTM, CDR2 ANQGSEA. Trimming cost V 2 bases and J 5 bases; bases outside gene matches: 11. CDR3 length equals 16 residues. The CDR3 coding sequence is TGCAGCGTTGAAAGGCGGGAGAGAGGGAAAACCGGGGAGCTGTTTTTT. It encodes CSVERRERGKTGELFF.

This clonotype was seen ten or more times. The chain employs TRBV3-1 and TRBJ2-1; D unresolved. In germline, CDR1 is LGHDT, CDR2 YNNKEL (reference sequence). Trimming cost V 0 bases and J 4 bases, with 7 bases left between them. This CDR3 spans 14 amino acids. For the CDR3, the DNA is TGTGCCAGCAGCCAAGAAGGACCGTACAATGAGCAGTTCTTC. As protein: CASSQEGPYNEQFF.

The rearrangement links TRBV14 to TRBJ1-1; TRBD1 is a possible D gene (5 bases). The CDR3 contains 15 residues. Per the germline V gene, CDR1 is SGHDN and CDR2 is FVKESK. V was clipped by 4 bases and J by 7 bases, with 19 bases between them. The chain's CDR3 is CASSPLRDSGGEAFF. CDR3 sequence (DNA): TGTGCCAGCAGCCCTCTTCGGGACTCCGGAGGTGAAGCTTTCTTT.

The chain is built from TRBV29-1 and TRBJ1-1; D ambiguous. The CDR3 sequence is 13 residues long. Trimming took 3 bases from V and 2 from J, leaving 10 bases between them. CDR1 is SQVTM, CDR2 ANQGSEA, per germline. The CDR3 coding sequence is TGCAGCGTTGAGTACCTACTTAACACTGAAGCTTTCTTT. Translating gives CSVEYLLNTEAFF.

This clonotype was detected only once. The genes are TRBV7-9 and TRBJ1-6; D perhaps matches TRBD1 (5 bases). The CDR3 is 15 residues long. V was trimmed by 0 bases and J by 9 bases, leaving 12 bases between them. Germline V gives CDR1 SEHNR, CDR2 FQNEAQ (reference sequence). The CDR3 reads CASSLAGGVSSPLHF. CDR3 nucleotides: TGTGCCAGCAGCTTAGCCGGAGGGGTTAGTTCACCCCTCCACTTT.

The rearrangement links TRBV6-1 to TRBJ2-3, with TRBD2 identical over 12 bases. With V trimmed by 1 base and J by 8 bases, 7 bases remained unmatched. Germline CDR1 and CDR2: MNHNS and SASEGT. The CDR3 runs 16 residues. DNA of the CDR3: TGTGCCAGCAGTGAAGTTTGGACTAGCGGGATTGGTACGCAGTATTTT. Translated: CASSEVWTSGIGTQYF.

This clonotype was detected a few times. V gene TRBV20-1 combines with J gene TRBJ2-1; 7 bases are shared with TRBD1. V lost 3 bases and J lost 1; bases outside the gene matches: 0. The CDR3 spans 13 residues. Germline CDR1 reads DFQATT; CDR2 reads SNEGSKA (reference sequence). CDR3: CSARDRSYNEQFF. The DNA of the CDR3 is TGCAGTGCTAGGGACAGGTCCTACAATGAGCAGTTCTTC.

This sequence joins TRBV4-1 and TRBJ2-1; D is unresolved. V was clipped by 3 bases and J by 7 bases, with 10 bases between them. CDR1 and CDR2 (germline): MGHRA, YSYEKL. This CDR3 region has 13 residues. CDR3 sequence reads: CASSHLPGNEQFF. For the CDR3, the DNA is TGCGCCAGCAGCCATTTGCCTGGGAATGAGCAGTTCTTC.

J is TRBJ1-2 and V is TRBV7-9; 7 bases are a match to TRBD1. This CDR3 is 13 amino acids long. V dropped 7 bases and J dropped 7; count of bases not matched to a gene: 9. In germline, CDR1 is SEHNR, CDR2 FQNEAQ (reference sequence). CDR3 sequence (DNA): TGTGCCAGCAAGTCGGGACAGTTCGGTGGCTACACCTTC. Translated: CASKSGQFGGYTF.

This chain links TRBV28 with TRBJ2-7, with 9 positions matching TRBD1. With V trimmed by 5 bases and J by 5 bases, 7 bases remained unmatched. Germline CDR1 MDHEN, CDR2 SYDVKM. This CDR3 contains 14 residues. The CDR3 sequence is CASSPRTGVDEQYF. DNA of the CDR3: TGTGCCAGCAGTCCGAGGACAGGGGTAGACGAGCAGTACTTC.

Only a few counts were recorded for this clonotype. This chain links TRBV5-1 with TRBJ1-2; tentative D call: TRBD1 (6 bases). Germline V lookup: CDR1 SGHRS, CDR2 YFSETQ. The CDR3 totals 15 residues. V lost 5 bases and J 6 bases, leaving 20 bases between the germline ends. The CDR3 DNA reads TGCGCCAGCAGGACGTCAACAGGGTTTCGAGATGGCTACACCTTC. It yields the protein CASRTSTGFRDGYTF.

The chain is built from TRBV24-1 and TRBJ2-1; D gene unclear. The CDR3 loop spans 15 amino acids. Trimming cost V 4 bases and J 8 bases, with 17 bases left between them. Germline V gene lookup returns CDR1 KGHDR and CDR2 SFDVKD. The chain's CDR3 is CATSEGQQSRDEQFF. In DNA, the CDR3 is TGTGCCACCAGTGAAGGTCAACAGTCTCGGGATGAGCAGTTCTTC.

This clonotype was counted many times. The chain combines TRBV27 with TRBJ2-7; D not certain. This CDR3 comprises 14 residues. Germline V gives CDR1 MNHEY, CDR2 SMNVEV (reference sequence). Trimming cost V 6 bases and J 3 bases, with 15 bases left between them. CDR3 loop: CASSYKAENYEQYF. The CDR3 DNA reads TGTGCCAGCAGCTACAAGGCCGAGAACTACGAGCAGTACTTC.